This entry is about one TCR delta chain. A read error likely explains this, since a far larger clone differs by one base. The same CDR3 arises from other DNA sequences in this sample as well. Flow sorting of PBMC yielded separate Vgamma9/Vdelta2+ and Vdelta2-negative gammadelta T cell populations for bulk repertoire analysis. This sample is drawn from a study of γδ T cells in repeated Plasmodium falciparum infection. Study-level information: Sampling occurred at baseline, pre-infection for selected infections, and 21 days post-infection.

Germline CDR1 GEAIGNYY, CDR2 EKD. The CDR3 is 16 amino acids. The V gene lost 3 bases and the J gene lost 0 bases, with 16 bases spanning the gap. TCRdb re-called the multiplex PCR reads using CATT. The sample lists 90,000 to 95,000 delta-chain clones; approximately 0.92% were seen once. The sample consisted of gamma-delta T cells from blood. This receptor was identified in a pool of human donors (malaria-infected and uninfected, not separated). This sequence joins TRDV2 and TRDJ1, with a possible D match to TRDD3 (5 bases). The J gene, absent from TCRdb, was called here by matching the DNA to germline. The CDR3 loop is CACDRTGGLYTDKLIF. For the CDR3, the DNA is TGTGCCTGTGACCGTACTGGAGGTTTGTACACCGATAAACTCATCTTT.